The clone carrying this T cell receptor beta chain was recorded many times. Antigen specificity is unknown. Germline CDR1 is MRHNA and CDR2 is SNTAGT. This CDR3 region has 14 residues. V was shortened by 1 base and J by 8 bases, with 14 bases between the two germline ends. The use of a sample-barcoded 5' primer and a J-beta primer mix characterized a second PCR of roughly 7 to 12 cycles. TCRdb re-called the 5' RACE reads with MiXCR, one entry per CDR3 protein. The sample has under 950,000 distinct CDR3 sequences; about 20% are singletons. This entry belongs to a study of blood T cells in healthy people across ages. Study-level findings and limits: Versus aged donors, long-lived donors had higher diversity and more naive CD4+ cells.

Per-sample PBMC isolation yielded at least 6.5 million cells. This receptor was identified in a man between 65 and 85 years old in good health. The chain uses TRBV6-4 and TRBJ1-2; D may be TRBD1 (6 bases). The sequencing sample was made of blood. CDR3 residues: CASSDFGGQGGYTF. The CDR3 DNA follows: TGTGCCAGCAGTGACTTCGGGGGGCAAGGGGGCTACACCTTC.